Here is one TCR beta chain with its context. Run at survey level, the immunoSEQ assay was version v3.0. Sequenced by immunoSEQ multiplex PCR; TCRdb stores in-frame clones only, minus some. The sample lists 15,000 to 20,000 clones, 60% to 80% occurring once. The source of the sample is a study of long-term antiretroviral therapy in people with HIV. Trimming left V 3 bases short and J 0 bases short, with 9 bases between. CDR1 and CDR2 (germline): MNHEY, SMNVEV (reference sequence). The CDR3 covers 15 residues. This receptor was identified in a man aged 25 to 40 with HIV. The chain joins TRBV27 to TRBJ2-1; a weak D match, TRBD1 (5 bases). The source was unsorted PBMCs, collected roughly 2.1 years before starting antiretroviral therapy. DNA for the CDR3: TGTGCCAGCAGTTTTGGACATCCCTCCTACAATGAGCAGTTCTTC. Amino acids: CASSFGHPSYNEQFF.